Listed below are T cell receptor beta chains from one sample, sequenced in a study of blood T cell repertoires in COVID-19. Sequencing was performed with immunoSEQ multiplex PCR; in TCRdb, only in-frame clones are kept and a portion is missing. This table holds some 220,000 clones, roughly four fifths found once. Sample: PBMCs or T cells enriched from blood (not recorded which). The origin of the receptors is a woman aged 40-49 years with acute COVID-19. Both conserved end residues are part of each CDR3. Fields, in order: CDR3 protein, CDR3 DNA, clone size, D gene, V gene, J gene. A D gene is named only where the DNA matches it firmly. Not every row has a clone size; where given, it reads once, few, many or a size class.

CDR3aa: CASSPKVGLARVSEQFF; CDR3nt: TGTGCCAGCAGCCCCAAGGTTGGTCTAGCGAGAGTCAGTGAGCAGTTCTTC; abundance: NA; d_gene: NA; v_gene: TRBV27; j_gene: TRBJ2-1
CDR3aa: CASSGRATGLNQPQHF; CDR3nt: TGTGCCAGCAGTGGCCGGGCGACAGGGCTAAATCAGCCCCAGCATTTT; abundance: NA; d_gene: TRBD1; v_gene: TRBV2; j_gene: TRBJ1-5
CDR3aa: CASSEAYSLYGETQYF; CDR3nt: TGTGCCAGCAGTGAAGCGTACAGTCTGTATGGAGAGACCCAGTACTTC; abundance: NA; d_gene: NA; v_gene: TRBV6-1; j_gene: TRBJ2-5
CDR3aa: CATSTADTYGYTF; CDR3nt: TGTGCCACCAGCACAGCTGACACCTATGGCTACACCTTC; abundance: NA; d_gene: NA; v_gene: TRBV15; j_gene: TRBJ1-2
CDR3aa: CASSLRMGQGHTIYF; CDR3nt: TGTGCCAGCAGCTTAAGAATGGGACAGGGACACACCATATATTTT; abundance: few; d_gene: TRBD1; v_gene: TRBV7-2; j_gene: TRBJ1-3
CDR3aa: CASSLQGEDAGYTF; CDR3nt: TGCGCCAGCAGCTTACAGGGGGAGGATGCTGGCTACACCTTC; abundance: NA; d_gene: TRBD1; v_gene: TRBV5-1; j_gene: TRBJ1-2
CDR3aa: CASSSPDRSYEQYF; CDR3nt: TGTGCCAGCAGCTCACCGGACAGGTCCTACGAGCAGTACTTC; abundance: NA; d_gene: TRBD1; v_gene: TRBV7-9; j_gene: TRBJ2-7
CDR3aa: CATKEGAEETQYF; CDR3nt: TGTGCCACCAAAGAGGGGGCGGAAGAGACCCAGTACTTC; abundance: NA; d_gene: TRBD1; v_gene: TRBV28; j_gene: TRBJ2-5
CDR3aa: CASSLELTENEKLFF; CDR3nt: TGTGCCAGCAGCTTAGAGCTAACAGAGAATGAAAAACTGTTTTTT; abundance: NA; d_gene: NA; v_gene: TRBV7-9; j_gene: TRBJ1-4
CDR3aa: CASSSRVATYEQYF; CDR3nt: TGCGCCAGCAGCTCCAGGGTCGCTACCTACGAGCAGTACTTC; abundance: few; d_gene: NA; v_gene: TRBV5-1; j_gene: TRBJ2-7
CDR3aa: CASSLLTSGRGNEQFF; CDR3nt: TGTGCCAGCAGCCTCCTGACTAGCGGGAGAGGTAATGAGCAGTTCTTC; abundance: few; d_gene: TRBD2; v_gene: TRBV11-1; j_gene: TRBJ2-1
CDR3aa: CASSSSPSANNEQFF; CDR3nt: TGTGCCAGCAGCTCCTCCCCTAGCGCCAACAATGAGCAGTTCTTC; abundance: NA; d_gene: NA; v_gene: TRBV11-3; j_gene: TRBJ2-1
CDR3aa: CASSARHDTEAFF; CDR3nt: TGTGCCAGCAGTGCCCGACACGACACTGAAGCTTTCTTT; abundance: NA; d_gene: NA; v_gene: TRBV2; j_gene: TRBJ1-1
CDR3aa: CASGGRGGEKLFF; CDR3nt: TGTGCCAGCGGGGGCAGGGGTGGTGAAAAACTGTTTTTT; abundance: NA; d_gene: NA; v_gene: TRBV27; j_gene: TRBJ1-4
CDR3aa: CACPGQGQEKLFF; CDR3nt: TGTGCCTGCCCGGGACAGGGTCAAGAAAAACTGTTTTTT; abundance: NA; d_gene: TRBD1; v_gene: TRBV30; j_gene: TRBJ1-4
CDR3aa: CASSDTDQPQHF; CDR3nt: TGTGCCAGCAGTGACACAGATCAGCCCCAGCATTTT; abundance: NA; d_gene: NA; v_gene: TRBV2; j_gene: TRBJ1-5
CDR3aa: CASSLQGTDTQYF; CDR3nt: TGTGCCAGCAGTTTACAGGGGACAGATACGCAGTATTTT; abundance: NA; d_gene: NA; v_gene: TRBV28; j_gene: TRBJ2-3
CDR3aa: CASSLRGTGSNYGYTF; CDR3nt: TGTGCCAGCAGCTTGCGGGGGACAGGGTCTAACTATGGCTACACCTTC; abundance: NA; d_gene: TRBD1; v_gene: TRBV5-6; j_gene: TRBJ1-2
CDR3aa: CASSLWRDRLNMNTEAFF; CDR3nt: TGTGCCAGCAGCTTATGGAGGGACAGACTCAACATGAACACTGAAGCTTTCTTT; abundance: NA; d_gene: TRBD1; v_gene: TRBV11-2; j_gene: TRBJ1-1
CDR3aa: CASSQDNGVGGNEQFF; CDR3nt: TGTGCCAGCAGCCAAGATAACGGGGTCGGGGGGAATGAGCAGTTCTTC; abundance: NA; d_gene: TRBD2; v_gene: TRBV3-1/TRBV3-2; j_gene: TRBJ2-1
CDR3aa: CASSPGQMTYTDTQYF; CDR3nt: TGTGCCAGCAGCCCGGGACAGATGACCTACACAGATACGCAGTATTTT; abundance: NA; d_gene: TRBD1; v_gene: TRBV27; j_gene: TRBJ2-3
CDR3aa: CASSLSKGAKTGANVLTF; CDR3nt: TGTGCCAGCAGTTTAAGTAAGGGGGCAAAGACTGGGGCCAACGTCCTGACTTTC; abundance: NA; d_gene: TRBD1; v_gene: TRBV27; j_gene: TRBJ2-6
CDR3aa: CASSLEGTGFYEQYF; CDR3nt: TGCGCCAGCAGCTTGGAGGGGACAGGGTTCTACGAGCAGTACTTC; abundance: few; d_gene: TRBD1; v_gene: TRBV5-1; j_gene: TRBJ2-7
CDR3aa: CASSPSRQAYEQYF; CDR3nt: TGTGCCAGCTCACCATCCCGACAAGCCTACGAGCAGTACTTC; abundance: NA; d_gene: NA; v_gene: TRBV18; j_gene: TRBJ2-7
CDR3aa: CAWTGQGNTEAFF; CDR3nt: TGTGCCTGGACGGGACAGGGAAACACTGAAGCTTTCTTT; abundance: NA; d_gene: TRBD1; v_gene: TRBV30; j_gene: TRBJ1-1
CDR3aa: CASSSLGAGVTGELFF; CDR3nt: TGTGCCAGCAGTTCCCTTGGAGCGGGGGTCACCGGGGAGCTGTTTTTT; abundance: many; d_gene: TRBD2; v_gene: TRBV6-5; j_gene: TRBJ2-2
CDR3aa: CASSTGGLGNQPQHF; CDR3nt: TGTGCCAGCAGCACAGGGGGCCTGGGCAATCAGCCCCAGCATTTT; abundance: NA; d_gene: TRBD1; v_gene: TRBV6-6; j_gene: TRBJ1-5
CDR3aa: CASSSGGNSGSVVKNIQYF; CDR3nt: TGTGCCAGCAGCTCCGGGGGGAATTCAGGGAGCGTTGTCAAAAACATTCAGTACTTC; abundance: NA; d_gene: TRBD2; v_gene: TRBV5-4; j_gene: TRBJ2-4
CDR3aa: CASSPGQGVTYEQYF; CDR3nt: TGTGCCAGCTCACCCGGACAGGGGGTGACCTACGAGCAGTACTTC; abundance: NA; d_gene: TRBD1; v_gene: TRBV18; j_gene: TRBJ2-7
CDR3aa: CASSSLAGGYNEQFF; CDR3nt: TGTGCCAGCAGTTCACTAGCGGGAGGTTACAATGAGCAGTTCTTC; abundance: NA; d_gene: TRBD2; v_gene: TRBV28; j_gene: TRBJ2-1
CDR3aa: CASSLGSGSLLDEQFF; CDR3nt: TGTGCCAGCAGCTTGGGTTCGGGGAGCTTATTGGATGAGCAGTTCTTC; abundance: NA; d_gene: NA; v_gene: TRBV5-8; j_gene: TRBJ2-1
CDR3aa: CASSVAGVTGELFF; CDR3nt: TGTGCCAGCAGCGTAGCGGGAGTGACCGGGGAGCTGTTTTTT; abundance: NA; d_gene: NA; v_gene: TRBV9; j_gene: TRBJ2-2
CDR3aa: CASGTGTYEQYF; CDR3nt: TGTGCCAGCGGCACAGGAACCTACGAGCAGTACTTC; abundance: NA; d_gene: NA; v_gene: TRBV6-5; j_gene: TRBJ2-7
CDR3aa: CASSLRAGGINEQFF; CDR3nt: TGTGCCAGCAGCTTAAGGGCGGGAGGTATAAATGAGCAGTTCTTC; abundance: NA; d_gene: TRBD2; v_gene: TRBV7-7; j_gene: TRBJ2-1
CDR3aa: CASSLNRGPNTEAFF; CDR3nt: TGTGCCAGCAGCCTGAACAGGGGGCCCAACACTGAAGCTTTCTTT; abundance: NA; d_gene: TRBD1; v_gene: TRBV7-8; j_gene: TRBJ1-1
CDR3aa: CASSFRDSYNEQFF; CDR3nt: TGTGCCAGCAGTTTCCGGGACTCCTACAATGAGCAGTTCTTC; abundance: NA; d_gene: NA; v_gene: TRBV7-9; j_gene: TRBJ2-1
CDR3aa: CASKIGTLYNEQFF; CDR3nt: TGTGCCAGCAAAATCGGGACTCTCTACAATGAGCAGTTCTTC; abundance: NA; d_gene: NA; v_gene: TRBV6-5; j_gene: TRBJ2-1
CDR3aa: CASSKDRGPNYGYTF; CDR3nt: TGTGCCAGCAGTAAGGACAGGGGGCCGAACTATGGCTACACCTTC; abundance: NA; d_gene: TRBD1; v_gene: TRBV6-5; j_gene: TRBJ1-2
CDR3aa: CASSPWGDTEAFF; CDR3nt: TGTGCCAGCAGTCCCTGGGGGGACACTGAAGCTTTCTTT; abundance: once; d_gene: NA; v_gene: TRBV28; j_gene: TRBJ1-1
CDR3aa: CSASGNTEAFF; CDR3nt: TGCAGTGCTTCAGGTAACACTGAAGCTTTCTTT; abundance: few; d_gene: NA; v_gene: TRBV20-1; j_gene: TRBJ1-1
CDR3aa: CASSQDRLPYEQYF; CDR3nt: TGTGCCAGCAGCCAGGACAGGCTACCCTACGAGCAGTACTTC; abundance: NA; d_gene: TRBD1; v_gene: TRBV2; j_gene: TRBJ2-7
CDR3aa: CASSPRTGGNTDTQYF; CDR3nt: TGTGCCAGCAGCCCCCGGACAGGGGGCAACACAGATACGCAGTATTTT; abundance: once; d_gene: TRBD1; v_gene: TRBV9; j_gene: TRBJ2-3
CDR3aa: CASSQVTGGHGYTF; CDR3nt: TGTGCCAGCAGCCAAGTGACAGGGGGCCATGGCTACACCTTC; abundance: NA; d_gene: TRBD1; v_gene: TRBV3-1/TRBV3-2; j_gene: TRBJ1-2
CDR3aa: CASSVPSGGPNYGYTF; CDR3nt: TGTGCCAGCAGCGTCCCTTCGGGGGGACCTAACTATGGCTACACCTTC; abundance: NA; d_gene: NA; v_gene: TRBV9; j_gene: TRBJ1-2